Each of the 10 T cell receptor beta chains below was sequenced from the same sample in a study of CD8 T cells in ankylosing spondylitis. Study-level points and caveats: One TCR beta motif, made up of about 8 highly homologous variants, appeared characteristic of ankylosing spondylitis blood.

TCRdb redid the calling of the 5' RACE reads with MiXCR, one entry per CDR3 protein. The sample yields tens of thousands of distinct CDR3 sequences, roughly 9% seen once. Their antigen targets remain unknown. Sample: blood, either unsorted or a sorted T cell fraction (not recorded which). Every receptor here comes from a male donor with ankylosing spondylitis.

This clonotype has ten or more counts. The chain couples TRBV7-2 to TRBJ2-1; 9 bases match TRBD2. The V and J ends lost 6 bases and 9 bases, in that order; junction bases with no gene match: 12. CDR1 and CDR2 (germline): SGHTA, FQGNSA. The CDR3 covers 15 residues. The CDR3, as DNA: TGTGCCAGCAGACTGGGTGCGGGAGGGCCGGTTGAGCAGTTCTTC. Translated, it gives CASRLGAGGPVEQFF.

This clonotype was detected ten times or more. This chain links TRBV27 with TRBJ2-1; D call uncertain. CDR1 is MNHEY and CDR2 is SMNVEV in the germline V gene (reference sequence). Trimming cost V 0 bases and J 6 bases, with 6 bases left between them. This CDR3 comprises 13 residues. CDR3 amino acids: CASSLSTPNEQFF. The DNA of the CDR3 is TGTGCCAGCAGTTTATCGACTCCCAATGAGCAGTTCTTC.

In this sample, this clonotype is medium-sized. The rearrangement joins TRBV18 to TRBJ2-1; the D gene is possibly TRBD2 (6 bases). The germline V gene encodes CDR1 KGHSH and CDR2 LQKENI. V was pared by 4 bases and J by 0 bases, with 16 bases between. The CDR3 runs 17 residues. DNA for the CDR3: TGTGCCAGCTCACGGACTACTACTAGAGGCTCCTACAATGAGCAGTTCTTC. This codes for CASSRTTTRGSYNEQFF.

This clonotype has just a few counts. The V call is TRBV7-9, the J call TRBJ2-1; no clear D gene. The germline V gene has CDR1 SEHNR and CDR2 FQNEAQ (reference sequence). V lost 1 base and J lost 16, with 14 bases in between. This CDR3 contains 12 residues. The CDR3 region has the DNA TGTGCCAGCAGCTTAGGGAACAATGAGCTTTTCTTC. It translates to CASSLGNNELFF.

This clonotype has more than one count but fewer than ten. The chain couples TRBV28 to TRBJ2-3, with no clear D. Between the trimmed V and J ends, which lost 6 bases and 1 base, there was a span of 11 bases. This CDR3 contains 14 residues. The germline gives CDR1 MDHEN, CDR2 SYDVKM. The CDR3 protein is CASSRGRGTDTQYF. For the CDR3, the DNA is TGTGCCAGCAGCCGCGGAAGGGGCACAGATACGCAGTATTTT.

This clonotype was detected many times. The chain recombines TRBV24-1 with TRBJ2-6, with D unresolved. V dropped 3 bases and J dropped 2 bases, with 7 bases sitting between them. Germline-derived CDR1 and CDR2 are KGHDR and SFDVKD. This CDR3 is 15 amino acids long. CDR3 loop: CATSDMAAGANVLTF. As DNA, the CDR3 is TGTGCCACCAGTGATATGGCAGCTGGGGCCAACGTCCTGACTTTC.

The chain couples TRBV18 to TRBJ2-7; 9 nucleotides match TRBD1. The junction had 3 bases not matched to a gene; V was cut back by 1 base and J by 5 bases. This CDR3 region has 14 residues. CDR1 and CDR2 (germline): KGHSH, LQKENI. The CDR3 nucleotides are TGTGCCAGCTCACCACGGACAGGGGAGCACGAGCAGTACTTC. This encodes CASSPRTGEHEQYF.

The chain carries TRBV2 and TRBJ1-1; D is uncertain. Per germline, CDR1 SNHLY and CDR2 FYNNEI. The V and J ends lost 1 base and 4 bases respectively, with 7 bases between them. The CDR3 consists of 13 residues. In DNA, the CDR3 is TGTGCCAGCAGTGAAGGACTTAGCACTGAAGCTTTCTTT. Its protein is CASSEGLSTEAFF.

This clonotype was counted a few times. V gene TRBV6-1 combines with J gene TRBJ2-1; TRBD2 might be the D (6 bases). Germline V gives CDR1 MNHNS, CDR2 SASEGT. Between the trimmed V and J ends, which lost 0 bases and 3 bases, there was a span of 12 bases. The CDR3 totals 16 residues. As DNA, the CDR3 is TGTGCCAGCAGTGAAGCGAGCGGGCTACTCTACAATGAGCAGTTCTTC. Translated, it gives CASSEASGLLYNEQFF.

This clonotype was counted at least ten times. The V call is TRBV20-1, the J call TRBJ2-1; 12 bases are shared with TRBD2. The V and J ends lost 6 bases and 2 bases, in that order; junction bases with no gene match: 5. The CDR3 consists of 15 residues. Germline V gene sequence: CDR1 DFQATT, CDR2 SNEGSKA (reference sequence). The chain's CDR3 is CSAASGRGPYNEQFF. The CDR3 bases are TGCAGTGCCGCTAGCGGGAGGGGTCCCTACAATGAGCAGTTCTTC.